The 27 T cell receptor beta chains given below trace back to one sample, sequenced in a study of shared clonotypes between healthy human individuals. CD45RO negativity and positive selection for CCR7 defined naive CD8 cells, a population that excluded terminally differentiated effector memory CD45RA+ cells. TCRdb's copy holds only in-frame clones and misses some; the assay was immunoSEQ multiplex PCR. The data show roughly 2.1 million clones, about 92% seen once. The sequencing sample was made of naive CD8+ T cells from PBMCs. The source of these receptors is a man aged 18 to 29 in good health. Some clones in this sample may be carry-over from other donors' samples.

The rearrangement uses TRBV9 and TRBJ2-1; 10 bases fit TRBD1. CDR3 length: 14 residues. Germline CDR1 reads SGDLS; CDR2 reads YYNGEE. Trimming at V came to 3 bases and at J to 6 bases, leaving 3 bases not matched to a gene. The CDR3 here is CASSARTGGNEQFF. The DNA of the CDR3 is TGTGCCAGCAGCGCGCGGACAGGGGGCAATGAGCAGTTCTTC.

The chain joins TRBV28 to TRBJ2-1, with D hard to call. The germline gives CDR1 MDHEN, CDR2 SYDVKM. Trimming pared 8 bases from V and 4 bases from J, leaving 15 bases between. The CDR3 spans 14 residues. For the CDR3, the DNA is TGTGCCAGCGGCGGAGCCCCCTCGTACAATGAGCAGTTCTTC. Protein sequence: CASGGAPSYNEQFF.

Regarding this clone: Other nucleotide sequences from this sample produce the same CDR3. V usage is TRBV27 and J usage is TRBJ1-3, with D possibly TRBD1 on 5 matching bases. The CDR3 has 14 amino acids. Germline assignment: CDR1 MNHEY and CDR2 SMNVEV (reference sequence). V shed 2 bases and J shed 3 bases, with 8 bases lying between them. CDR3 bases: TGTGCCAGCAGTTTAAGGGGTAGTGGAAACACCATATATTTT. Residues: CASSLRGSGNTIYF.

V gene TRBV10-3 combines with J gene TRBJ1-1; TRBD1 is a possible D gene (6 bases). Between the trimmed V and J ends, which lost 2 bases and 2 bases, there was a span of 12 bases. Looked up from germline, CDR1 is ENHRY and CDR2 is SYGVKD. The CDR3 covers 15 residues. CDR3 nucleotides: TGTGCCATCAGTGAGCCAAAGGGGGTCAACACTGAAGCTTTCTTT. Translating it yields CAISEPKGVNTEAFF.

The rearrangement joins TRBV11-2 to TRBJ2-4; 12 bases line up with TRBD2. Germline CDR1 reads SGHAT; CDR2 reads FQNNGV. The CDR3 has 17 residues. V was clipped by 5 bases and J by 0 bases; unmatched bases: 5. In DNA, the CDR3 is TGTGCCAGCAGCGAAGGACTAGCGGGGCCAGCCAAAAACATTCAGTACTTC. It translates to CASSEGLAGPAKNIQYF.

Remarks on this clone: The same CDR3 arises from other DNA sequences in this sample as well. CDR3 sequence reads: CASSPRTSGRTDTQYF. In DNA form, the CDR3 reads TGTGCCAGCAGCCCTCGGACTAGCGGGAGAACAGATACGCAGTATTTT. The V and J genes are TRBV9 and TRBJ2-3; 13 nucleotides line up with TRBD2. The CDR3 loop spans 16 amino acids. Germline V lookup: CDR1 SGDLS, CDR2 YYNGEE. The trim removed 4 bases at V and 3 bases at J, leaving 5 bases unmatched. Variable domain in full (rest from reference TRBV9 and TRBJ2-3): DSGVTQTPKHLITATGQRVTLRCSPRSGDLSVYWYQQSLDQGLQFLIQYYNGEERAKGNILERFSAQQFPDLHSELNLSSLELGDSALYFCASSPRTSGRTDTQYFGPGTRLTVL.

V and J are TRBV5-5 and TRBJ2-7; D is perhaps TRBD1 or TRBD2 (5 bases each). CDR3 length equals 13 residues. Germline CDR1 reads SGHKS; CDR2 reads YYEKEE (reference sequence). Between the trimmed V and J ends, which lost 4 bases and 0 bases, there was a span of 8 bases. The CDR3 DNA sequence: TGTGCCAGCAGCCGGGACCTCTCCTACGAGCAGTACTTC. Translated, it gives CASSRDLSYEQYF. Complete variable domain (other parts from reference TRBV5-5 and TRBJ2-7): DAGVTQSPTHLIKTRGQQVTLRCSPISGHKSVSWYQQVLGQGPQFIFQYYEKEERGRGNFPDRFSARQFPNYSSELNVNALLLGDSALYLCASSRDLSYEQYFGPGTRLTVT.

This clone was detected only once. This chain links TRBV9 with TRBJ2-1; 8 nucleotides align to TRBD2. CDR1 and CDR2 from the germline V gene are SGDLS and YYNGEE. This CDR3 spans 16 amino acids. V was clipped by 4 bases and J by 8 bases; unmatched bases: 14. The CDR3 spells CASSHNRGSGNDEQFF. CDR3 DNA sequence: TGTGCCAGCAGCCACAATCGCGGTAGCGGGAACGATGAGCAGTTCTTC.

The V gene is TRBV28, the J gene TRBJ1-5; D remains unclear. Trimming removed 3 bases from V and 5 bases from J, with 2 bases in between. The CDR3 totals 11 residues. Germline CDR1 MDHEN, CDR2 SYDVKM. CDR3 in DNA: TGTGCCAGCAGTTTTCATCAGCCCCAGCATTTT. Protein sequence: CASSFHQPQHF. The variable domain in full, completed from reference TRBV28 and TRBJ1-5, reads DVKVTQSSRYLVKRTGEKVFLECVQDMDHENMFWYRQDPGLGLRLIYFSYDVKMKEKGDIPEGYSVSREKKERFSLILESASTNQTSMYLCASSFHQPQHFGDGTRLSIL.

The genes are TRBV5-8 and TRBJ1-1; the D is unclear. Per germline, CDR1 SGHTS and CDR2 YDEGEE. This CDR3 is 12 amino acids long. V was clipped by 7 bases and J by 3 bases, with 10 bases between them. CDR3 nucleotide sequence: TGTGCCAGCCCCTTACTCTACACTGAAGCTTTCTTT. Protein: CASPLLYTEAFF.

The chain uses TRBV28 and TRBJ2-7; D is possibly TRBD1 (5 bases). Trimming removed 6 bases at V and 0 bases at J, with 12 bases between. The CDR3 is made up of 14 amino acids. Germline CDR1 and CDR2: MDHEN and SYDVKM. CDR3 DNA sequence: TGTGCCAGCAGGCCTGCAGGGTTCTCCTACGAGCAGTACTTC. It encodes CASRPAGFSYEQYF.

The CDR3 region is CATGDRSSYNSPLHF. The CDR3 DNA reads as TGTGCCACCGGGGACAGAAGCTCCTATAATTCACCCCTCCACTTT. The rearrangement links TRBV28 to TRBJ1-6; 7 bases fit TRBD1. The CDR3 runs to 15 residues. The V gene end was trimmed by 10 bases and the J gene end by 0 bases; junction bases not matched to a gene: 6. CDR1 and CDR2 from the germline V gene are MDHEN and SYDVKM.

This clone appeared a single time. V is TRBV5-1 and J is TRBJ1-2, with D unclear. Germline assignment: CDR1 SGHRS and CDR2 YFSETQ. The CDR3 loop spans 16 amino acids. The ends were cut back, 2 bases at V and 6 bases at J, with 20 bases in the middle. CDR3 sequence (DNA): TGCGCCAGCAGCTTCGGGAGACCGGGGTACTTTGATGGCTACACCTTC. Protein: CASSFGRPGYFDGYTF.

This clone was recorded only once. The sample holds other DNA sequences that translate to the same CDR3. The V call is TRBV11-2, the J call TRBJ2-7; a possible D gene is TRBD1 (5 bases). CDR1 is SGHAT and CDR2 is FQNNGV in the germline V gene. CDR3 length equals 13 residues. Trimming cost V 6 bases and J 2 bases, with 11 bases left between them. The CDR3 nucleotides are TGTGCCAGCAGTCAGGGTCTCGCCTACGAGCAGTACTTC. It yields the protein CASSQGLAYEQYF.

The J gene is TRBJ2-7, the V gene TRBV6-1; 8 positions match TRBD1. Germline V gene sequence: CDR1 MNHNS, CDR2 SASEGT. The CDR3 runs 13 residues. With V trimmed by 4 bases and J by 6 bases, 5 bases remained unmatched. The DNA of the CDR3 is TGTGCCAGCAGTGCACGACAGGGGACCGAGCAGTACTTC. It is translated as CASSARQGTEQYF.

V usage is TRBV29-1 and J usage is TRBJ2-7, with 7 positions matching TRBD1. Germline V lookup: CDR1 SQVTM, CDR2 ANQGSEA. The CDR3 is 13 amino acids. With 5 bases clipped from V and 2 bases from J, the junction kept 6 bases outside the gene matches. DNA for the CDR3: TGCAGCGTTCGGCAGGGGGACCCCTACGAGCAGTACTTC. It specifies CSVRQGDPYEQYF.

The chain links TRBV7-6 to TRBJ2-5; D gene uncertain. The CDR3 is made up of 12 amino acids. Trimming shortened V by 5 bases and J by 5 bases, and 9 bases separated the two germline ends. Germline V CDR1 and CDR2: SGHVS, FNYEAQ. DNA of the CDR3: TGTGCCAGCAGCCTTCCGAGCGAGACCCAGTACTTC. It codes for CASSLPSETQYF.

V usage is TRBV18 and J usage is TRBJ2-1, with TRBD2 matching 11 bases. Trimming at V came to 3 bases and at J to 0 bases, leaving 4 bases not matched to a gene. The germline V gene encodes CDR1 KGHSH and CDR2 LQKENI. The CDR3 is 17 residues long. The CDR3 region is CASSPTSGGSSYNEQFF. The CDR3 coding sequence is TGTGCCAGCTCACCCACTAGCGGGGGTAGCTCCTACAATGAGCAGTTCTTC.

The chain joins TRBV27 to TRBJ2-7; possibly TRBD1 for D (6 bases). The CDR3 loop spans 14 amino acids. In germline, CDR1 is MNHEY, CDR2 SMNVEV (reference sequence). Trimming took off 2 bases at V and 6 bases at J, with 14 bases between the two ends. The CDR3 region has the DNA TGTGCCAGCAGTTTAAACAGGGACGGAGGCGAGCAGTACTTC. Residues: CASSLNRDGGEQYF.

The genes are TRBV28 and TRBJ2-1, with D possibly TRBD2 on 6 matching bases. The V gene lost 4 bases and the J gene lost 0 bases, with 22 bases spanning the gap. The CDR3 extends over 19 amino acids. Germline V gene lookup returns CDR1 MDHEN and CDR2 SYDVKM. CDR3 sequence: CASSSIVPGGRSSYNEQFF. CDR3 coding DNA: TGTGCCAGCAGTTCTATTGTCCCCGGGGGACGTAGCTCCTACAATGAGCAGTTCTTC.

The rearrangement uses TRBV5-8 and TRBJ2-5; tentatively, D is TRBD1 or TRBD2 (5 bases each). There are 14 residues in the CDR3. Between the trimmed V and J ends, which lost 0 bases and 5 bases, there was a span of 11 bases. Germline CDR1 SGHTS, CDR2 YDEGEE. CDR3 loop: CASSLGWGSETQYF. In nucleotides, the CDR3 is TGTGCCAGCAGCTTGGGGTGGGGGAGTGAGACCCAGTACTTC.

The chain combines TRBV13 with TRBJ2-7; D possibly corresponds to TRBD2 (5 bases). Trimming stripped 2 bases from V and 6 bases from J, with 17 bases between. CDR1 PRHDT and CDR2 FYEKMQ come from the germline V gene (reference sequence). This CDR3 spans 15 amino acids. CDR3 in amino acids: CASSLSPGKGVEQYF. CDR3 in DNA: TGTGCCAGCAGCTTATCCCCGGGGAAGGGTGTCGAGCAGTACTTC. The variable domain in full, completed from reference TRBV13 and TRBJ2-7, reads AAGVIQSPRHLIKEKRETATLKCYPIPRHDTVYWYQQGPGQDPQFLISFYEKMQSDKGSIPDRFSAQQFSDYHSELNMSSLELGDSALYFCASSLSPGKGVEQYFGPGTRLTVT.

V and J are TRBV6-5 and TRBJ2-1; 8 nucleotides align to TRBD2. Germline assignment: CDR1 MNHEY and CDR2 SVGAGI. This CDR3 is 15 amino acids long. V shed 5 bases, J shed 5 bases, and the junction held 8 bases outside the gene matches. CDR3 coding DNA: TGTGCCAGCAGTCGACTATACGGGGGGGACAATGAGCAGTTCTTC. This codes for CASSRLYGGDNEQFF.

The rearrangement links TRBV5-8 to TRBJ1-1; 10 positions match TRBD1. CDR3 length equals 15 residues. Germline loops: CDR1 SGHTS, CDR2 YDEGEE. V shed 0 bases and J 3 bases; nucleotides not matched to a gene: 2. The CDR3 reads CASSLDGTGDTEAFF. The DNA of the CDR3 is TGTGCCAGCAGCTTGGATGGGACAGGGGACACTGAAGCTTTCTTT.

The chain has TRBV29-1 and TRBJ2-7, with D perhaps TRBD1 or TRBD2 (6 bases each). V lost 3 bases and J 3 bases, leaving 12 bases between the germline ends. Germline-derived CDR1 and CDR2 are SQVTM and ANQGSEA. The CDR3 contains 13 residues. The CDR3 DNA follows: TGCAGCGTTGATGGGGGGCGGCTCTACGAGCAGTACTTC. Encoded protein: CSVDGGRLYEQYF.

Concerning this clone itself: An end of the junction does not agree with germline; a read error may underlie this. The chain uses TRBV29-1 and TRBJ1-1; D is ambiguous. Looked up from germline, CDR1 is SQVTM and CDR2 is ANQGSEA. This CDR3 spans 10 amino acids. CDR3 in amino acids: CSVVAAQYPF. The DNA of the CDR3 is TGCAGCGTTGTCGCGGCACAGTACCCCTTT. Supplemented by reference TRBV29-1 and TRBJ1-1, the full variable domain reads SAVISQKPSRDICQRGTSLTIQCQVDSQVTMMFWYRQQPGQSLTLIATANQGSEATYESGFVIDKFPISRPNLTFSTLTVSNMSPEDSSIYLCSVVAAQYPFGQGTRLTVV.

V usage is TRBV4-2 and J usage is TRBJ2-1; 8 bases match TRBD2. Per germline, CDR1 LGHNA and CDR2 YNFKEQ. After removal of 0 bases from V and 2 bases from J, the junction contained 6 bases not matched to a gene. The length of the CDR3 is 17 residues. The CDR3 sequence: CASSQDSRAGAYNEQFF. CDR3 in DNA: TGTGCCAGCAGCCAAGATTCACGAGCGGGAGCCTACAATGAGCAGTTCTTC.